This TCR beta chain was observed in a study of cytomegalovirus exposure and HLA in healthy donors. Study-wide context: The platform used for the approximately 120 validation repertoires matched that of the 600 to 800 first-cohort repertoires, a later analysis reported.

The table came from immunoSEQ multiplex PCR; TCRdb's copy has only in-frame clones and leaves some out. This table holds approximately 140,000 clones, less than 90% found once. CDR1 is GTSNPN and CDR2 is SVGIG in the germline V gene (reference sequence). The CDR3 has 12 amino acids. The V end lost 2 bases, the J end lost 10 bases, and 13 bases lay between the germline ends. The sequence came from a man aged 18 to 29 in good health and CMV-seronegative. The sequencing input was PBMCs. The gene calls are TRBV30 and TRBJ2-3; D is undetermined. CDR3 in DNA: TGTGCCTGGAGTCCTCATCAGGAAGCGCAGTATTTT. It codes for CAWSPHQEAQYF.